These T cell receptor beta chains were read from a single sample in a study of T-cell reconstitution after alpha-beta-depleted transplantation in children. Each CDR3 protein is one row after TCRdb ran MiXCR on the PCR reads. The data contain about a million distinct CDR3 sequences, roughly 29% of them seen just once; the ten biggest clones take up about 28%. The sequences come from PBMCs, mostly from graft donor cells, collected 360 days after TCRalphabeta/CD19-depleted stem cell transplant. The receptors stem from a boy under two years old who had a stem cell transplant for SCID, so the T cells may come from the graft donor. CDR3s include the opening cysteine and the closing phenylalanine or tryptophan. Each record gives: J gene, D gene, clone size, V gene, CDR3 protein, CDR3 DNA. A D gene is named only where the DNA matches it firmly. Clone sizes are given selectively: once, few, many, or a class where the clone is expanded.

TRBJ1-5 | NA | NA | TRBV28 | CASSFRTYSLHSNQPQHF | TGTGCCAGCAGTTTCCGGACATATTCCCTTCATAGCAATCAGCCCCAGCATTTT
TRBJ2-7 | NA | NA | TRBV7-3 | CASSLEPGDYEQYF | TGTGCCAGCAGCTTAGAGCCAGGCGATTACGAGCAGTACTTC
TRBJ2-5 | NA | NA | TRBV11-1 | CASSSPPQSGLARKETQYF | TGTGCCAGCAGTTCCCCCCCACAGTCAGGGTTAGCGAGAAAAGAGACCCAGTACTTC
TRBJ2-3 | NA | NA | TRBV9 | CASSVGGADTDTQYF | TGTGCCAGCAGCGTAGGCGGGGCTGACACAGATACGCAGTATTTT
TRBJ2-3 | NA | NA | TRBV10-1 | CASSESLGGVADTQYF | TGCGCCAGCAGTGAGTCGTTGGGGGGCGTCGCAGATACGCAGTATTTT
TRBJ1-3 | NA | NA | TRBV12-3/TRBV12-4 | CASTPAGGRAGNTIYF | TGTGCCAGCACCCCGGCGGGGGGGAGAGCTGGAAACACCATATATTTT
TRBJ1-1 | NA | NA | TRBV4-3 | CASSQDVDTEAFF | TGCGCCAGCAGCCAAGATGTGGACACTGAAGCTTTCTTT
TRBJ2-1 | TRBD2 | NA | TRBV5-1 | CASSLAGKAGGNLNEQFF | TGCGCCAGCAGCTTGGCCGGGAAAGCGGGGGGCAATCTCAATGAGCAGTTCTTC
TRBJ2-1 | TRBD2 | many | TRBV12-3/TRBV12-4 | CASSPGGRSYNEQFF | TGTGCCAGCAGTCCGGGGGGACGCTCCTACAATGAGCAGTTCTTC
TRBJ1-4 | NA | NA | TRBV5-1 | CASSPFEWNSGKLFF | TGCGCCAGCTCCCCCTTTGAGTGGAATTCAGGGAAACTGTTTTTT
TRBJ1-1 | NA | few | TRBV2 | CASSEAVPHVGNTEAFF | TGTGCCAGCAGTGAAGCGGTACCCCACGTTGGGAACACTGAAGCTTTCTTT
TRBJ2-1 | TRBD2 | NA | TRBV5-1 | CASSPSRGGLAVEQFF | TGCGCCAGCAGCCCCTCGCGGGGGGGGTTGGCGGTTGAGCAGTTCTTC
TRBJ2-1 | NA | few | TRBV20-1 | CSADNNEQFF | TGCAGTGCTGATAACAATGAGCAGTTCTTC
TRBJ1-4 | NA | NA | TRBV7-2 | CASSLVRTPGEKLFF | TGTGCCAGCAGCTTAGTACGGACCCCGGGTGAAAAACTGTTTTTT
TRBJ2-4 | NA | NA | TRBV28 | CASSSTTVAKNIQYF | TGTGCCAGCAGCTCTACCACTGTAGCCAAAAACATTCAGTACTTC
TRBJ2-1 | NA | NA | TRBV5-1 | CASQKGGSDNEQFF | TGCGCCAGCCAGAAGGGGGGATCAGACAATGAGCAGTTCTTC
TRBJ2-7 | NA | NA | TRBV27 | CASSPTGRGASYEQYF | TGTGCCAGCAGTCCCACGGGCCGGGGGGCCTCCTACGAGCAGTACTTC
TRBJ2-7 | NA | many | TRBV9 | CASSVASDLGEQYF | TGTGCCAGCAGCGTAGCATCGGACCTGGGCGAGCAGTACTTC
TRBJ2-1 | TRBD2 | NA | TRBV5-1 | CASRSSGDRAEFF | TGCGCCAGCAGATCTAGCGGGGACCGAGCAGAGTTCTTC
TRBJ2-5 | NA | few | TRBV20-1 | CSALTGETQYF | TGCAGTGCTCTAACGGGGGAGACCCAGTACTTC
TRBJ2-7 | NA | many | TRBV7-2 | CASSLAHRYEQYF | TGTGCCAGCAGCTTAGCCCACAGGTACGAGCAGTACTTC
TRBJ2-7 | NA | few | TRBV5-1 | CASSLAKTVGDYEQYF | TGCGCCAGCAGCTTGGCCAAGACAGTCGGAGACTACGAGCAGTACTTC
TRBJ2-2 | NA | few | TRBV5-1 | CASSLPGTYTGELFF | TGCGCCAGCAGCTTACCCGGGACATACACCGGGGAGCTGTTTTTT
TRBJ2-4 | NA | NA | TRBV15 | CATSRFSRHRVGGNIQYF | TGTGCCACCAGCAGATTCTCACGGCATCGGGTGGGGGGAAACATTCAGTACTTC
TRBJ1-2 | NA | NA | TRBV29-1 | CSARRTAVDGYTF | TGCAGCGCCCGAAGGACAGCCGTAGATGGCTACACCTTC
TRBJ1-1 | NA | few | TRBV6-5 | CASSYSLTDMMNTEAFF | TGTGCCAGCAGTTACTCCCTGACCGATATGATGAACACTGAAGCTTTCTTT
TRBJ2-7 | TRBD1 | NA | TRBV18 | CASSPLQGGGYEQYF | TGTGCCAGCTCACCGCTACAGGGGGGCGGCTACGAGCAGTACTTC
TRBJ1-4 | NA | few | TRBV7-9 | CASSLERAVQLFF | TGTGCCAGCAGCTTAGAGCGGGCAGTTCAACTGTTTTTT
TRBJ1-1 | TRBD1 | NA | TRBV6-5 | CASSYSSLGQVNTEAFF | TGTGCCAGCAGTTACAGTTCACTAGGACAGGTGAACACTGAAGCTTTCTTT
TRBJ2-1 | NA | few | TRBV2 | CASSKDLNEQFF | TGTGCCAGCAGTAAGGACCTCAATGAGCAGTTCTTC
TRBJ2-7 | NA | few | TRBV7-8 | CASSFDPRPGDEQYF | TGTGCCAGCAGCTTCGACCCAAGACCGGGTGACGAGCAGTACTTC
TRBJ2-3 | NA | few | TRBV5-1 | CASSLEPGDSDTQYF | TGCGCCAGCAGCTTGGAACCCGGGGACTCAGATACGCAGTATTTT
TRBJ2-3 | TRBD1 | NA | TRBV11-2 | CASSLPGQGDITQYF | TGTGCCAGCAGCTTACCGGGACAGGGGGATATTACGCAGTATTTT
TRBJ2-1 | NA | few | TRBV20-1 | CSASYPRNYLSNEQFF | TGCAGTGCTAGCTATCCCAGGAATTACCTATCCAATGAGCAGTTCTTC
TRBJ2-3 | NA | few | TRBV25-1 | CASSTLRGTGGGNTQYF | TGTGCCAGCAGTACTCTCAGAGGAACGGGGGGCGGGAATACGCAGTATTTT
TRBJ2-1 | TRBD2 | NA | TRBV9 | CASSVARAGGRAYNEQFF | TGTGCCAGCAGCGTAGCCAGGGCGGGGGGCCGTGCCTACAATGAGCAGTTCTTC
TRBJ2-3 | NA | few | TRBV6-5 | CASSYYGASTDTQYF | TGTGCCAGCAGTTACTACGGGGCTAGCACAGATACGCAGTATTTT
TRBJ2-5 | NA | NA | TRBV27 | CASSSGLDRGTQYF | TGTGCCAGCAGTTCCGGACTGGACCGGGGGACCCAGTACTTC
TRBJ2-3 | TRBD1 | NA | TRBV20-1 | CSASDRPTDTQYF | TGCAGTGCTTCGGACAGGCCCACAGATACGCAGTATTTT
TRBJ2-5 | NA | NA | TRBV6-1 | CASSTFRGRETQYF | TGTGCCAGCTCTACGTTCAGGGGCCGAGAGACCCAGTACTTC
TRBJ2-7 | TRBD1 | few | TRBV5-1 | CASSLAGQGAYEQYF | TGCGCCAGCAGCTTGGCCGGACAGGGGGCCTACGAGCAGTACTTC
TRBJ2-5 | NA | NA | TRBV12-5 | CASGLGDLETQYF | TGTGCTAGTGGTCTGGGGGATTTAGAGACCCAGTACTTC
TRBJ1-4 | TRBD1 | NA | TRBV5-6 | CASSAGQGGANEKLFF | TGTGCCAGCAGCGCGGGACAGGGTGGGGCTAATGAAAAACTGTTTTTT
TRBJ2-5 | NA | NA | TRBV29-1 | CSVVDRYQETRYF | TGCAGCGTTGTGGACAGATACCAAGAGACCCGGTACTTC
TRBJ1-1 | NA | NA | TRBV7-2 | CASSWEHWSTEAFF | TGTGCCAGCAGCTGGGAACACTGGAGCACTGAAGCTTTCTTT
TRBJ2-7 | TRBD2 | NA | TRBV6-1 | CASSRTSGGVEQYF | TGTGCCAGCAGCCGGACTAGCGGGGGTGTCGAGCAGTACTTC
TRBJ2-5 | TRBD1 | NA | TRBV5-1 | CASATGSGQETQYF | TGCGCCAGTGCGACAGGGTCAGGGCAAGAGACCCAGTACTTC
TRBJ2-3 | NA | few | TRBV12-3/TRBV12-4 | CASSSLLGGGHTDTQYF | TGTGCCAGCAGTTCCCTTCTAGGAGGGGGCCACACAGATACGCAGTATTTT
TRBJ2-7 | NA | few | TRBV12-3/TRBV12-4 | CASSPYRGGSYEQYF | TGTGCCAGCAGTCCATACAGGGGGGGATCCTACGAGCAGTACTTC
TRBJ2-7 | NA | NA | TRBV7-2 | CASSTTRTYEQYF | TGTGCCAGCAGCACCACGAGGACCTACGAGCAGTACTTC
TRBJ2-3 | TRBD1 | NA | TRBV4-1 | CASSQVRTGGTDTQYF | TGCGCCAGCAGCCAAGTTCGGACAGGGGGGACAGATACGCAGTATTTT
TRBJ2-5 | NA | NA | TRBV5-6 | CASSLFWGTQETQYF | TGTGCCAGCAGCTTATTTTGGGGTACCCAAGAGACCCAGTACTTC
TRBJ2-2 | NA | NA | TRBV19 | CASSKPGPANTGELFF | TGTGCCAGTAGTAAACCCGGACCTGCGAACACCGGGGAGCTGTTTTTT